A selection of T cell receptor beta chains follows, all from one sample in a study of T-cell reconstitution after alpha-beta-depleted transplantation in children. In TCRdb, the PCR reads were re-called with MiXCR into one record per CDR3 protein. The table has fewer than 550,000 distinct CDR3 sequences, approximately 10% seen once. The specimen was PBMCs, mostly from graft donor cells, collected 180 days after TCRalphabeta/CD19-depleted stem cell transplant. These receptors were obtained from a female patient under 10 years old who had a stem cell transplant for aplastic anemia, so the T cells may come from the graft donor. CDR3s include the opening cysteine and the closing phenylalanine or tryptophan. D genes are given only for firm matches. Clone size, where shown, is once, few, many, or a class for clones that have expanded.

j_call clone_size d_call v_call cdr3_aa cdr3_nt
TRBJ2-3 few NA TRBV5-6 CASSLASYVDTSTDTQYF TGTGCCAGCAGCTTGGCCTCTTACGTGGATACTAGCACAGATACGCAGTATTTT
TRBJ1-2 few TRBD1 TRBV6-2/TRBV6-3 CASVRQGPSNYGYTF TGTGCCAGCGTGAGACAGGGCCCATCTAACTATGGCTACACCTTC
TRBJ1-1 few NA TRBV18 CASSLSWTNTEAFF TGTGCCAGCTCACTCTCCTGGACCAACACTGAAGCTTTCTTT
TRBJ1-1 many NA TRBV6-2/TRBV6-3 CASSYMRTLTTEAFF TGTGCCAGCAGTTATATGAGGACCCTTACCACTGAAGCTTTCTTT
TRBJ2-6 few NA TRBV7-9 CASSPQWAFSGANVLTF TGTGCCAGCAGCCCACAGTGGGCGTTCTCTGGGGCCAACGTCCTGACTTTC
TRBJ2-1 NA TRBD2 TRBV5-1 CASSSGLAGGSYNEQFF TGCGCCAGCAGCTCGGGACTAGCGGGAGGGTCCTACAATGAGCAGTTCTTC
TRBJ2-1 few NA TRBV3-1 CASSQDPSATYNEQFF TGTGCCAGCAGCCAAGATCCCAGCGCCACCTACAATGAGCAGTTCTTC
TRBJ2-3 few NA TRBV7-9 CASSPDGSASTDTQYF TGTGCCAGCAGCCCGGACGGATCGGCAAGCACAGATACGCAGTATTTT
TRBJ2-1 many NA TRBV15 CATSSVTEAGQFF TGTGCCACCAGCAGTGTCACTGAGGCGGGGCAGTTCTTC
TRBJ1-5 NA NA TRBV7-2 CASSNSLNQPQHF TGTGCCAGCAGCAACAGTTTAAATCAGCCCCAGCATTTT
TRBJ2-3 NA TRBD1 TRBV2 CAGDRSSTDTQYF TGTGCCGGGGACAGATCTAGCACAGATACGCAGTATTTT
TRBJ2-1 few NA TRBV4-3 CASSQDRPPHPDEQFF TGCGCCAGCAGCCAAGATAGGCCCCCGCACCCGGATGAGCAGTTCTTC
TRBJ2-2 few NA TRBV10-3 CAISESTGARLGELFF TGTGCCATCAGTGAGTCGACGGGGGCGCGGCTCGGGGAGCTGTTTTTT
TRBJ2-7 few NA TRBV4-3 CASSQGDRYSYEQYF TGCGCCAGCAGCCAAGGAGACAGGTACTCCTACGAGCAGTACTTC
TRBJ2-1 many TRBD1 TRBV28 CASSLSGQGMYNEQFF TGTGCCAGCAGTTTATCCGGACAGGGGATGTACAATGAGCAGTTCTTC
TRBJ1-4 many NA TRBV5-1 CASSVDEKLFF TGCGCCAGCAGCGTAGATGAAAAACTGTTTTTT
TRBJ2-1 few TRBD2 TRBV20-1 CSAGLAGSHEQFF TGCAGCGCCGGACTAGCGGGATCCCATGAGCAGTTCTTC
TRBJ1-3 few TRBD1 TRBV27 CASSSPGTGENTIYF TGTGCCAGCAGTTCCCCCGGGACAGGGGAAAACACCATATATTTT
TRBJ2-7 few NA TRBV7-9 CASSLGGTDTYEQYF TGTGCCAGCAGCTTAGGCGGGACGGATACCTACGAGCAGTACTTC
TRBJ2-7 many NA TRBV7-7 CASSSPWILSYEQYF TGTGCCAGCAGCTCTCCTTGGATCCTCTCCTACGAGCAGTACTTC
TRBJ1-4 few NA TRBV19 CASSPSGFEKLFF TGTGCCAGTAGTCCTTCGGGGTTTGAAAAACTGTTTTTT
TRBJ2-3 few NA TRBV10-2 CASNYDGHPTDTQYF TGCGCCAGCAACTACGACGGCCACCCTACAGATACGCAGTATTTT
TRBJ1-1 NA TRBD1 TRBV6-1 CASSSGGLQGGTEAFF TGTGCCAGCAGCTCAGGGGGCCTACAGGGAGGCACTGAAGCTTTCTTT
TRBJ2-7 NA NA TRBV4-3 CASSQDRKEWYEQYF TGCGCCAGCAGCCAAGATCGGAAGGAATGGTACGAGCAGTACTTC
TRBJ2-1 many TRBD2 TRBV5-1 CASSLAESSYNEQFF TGTGCCAGTTCCCTAGCGGAGAGCTCCTACAATGAGCAGTTCTTC
TRBJ2-5 few TRBD2 TRBV27 CASGLVKETQYF TGTGCCAGCGGACTAGTAAAAGAGACCCAGTACTTC
TRBJ2-7 few NA TRBV6-6 CASSPRVDEQYF TGTGCCAGCAGTCCGCGAGTTGACGAGCAGTACTTC
TRBJ2-1 few NA TRBV12-3/TRBV12-4 CASSLAGRHNEQFF TGTGCCAGCAGTTTAGCCGGGAGACACAATGAGCAGTTCTTC
TRBJ2-1 few NA TRBV3-1 CASSQSDEQFF TGTGCCAGCAGCCAATCGGATGAGCAGTTCTTC
TRBJ1-2 few NA TRBV3-1 CASSQDRKGRSNYGYTF TGTGCCAGCAGCCAAGATAGAAAGGGCCGATCTAACTATGGCTACACCTTC
TRBJ2-1 few NA TRBV5-1 CASSLSWSDEQFF TGCGCCAGCAGCTTGAGCTGGAGCGATGAGCAGTTCTTC
TRBJ2-4 NA NA TRBV6-1 CASTKIAPPSGKNIQYF TGTGCCAGCACGAAAATCGCCCCCCCCTCGGGCAAAAACATTCAGTACTTC
TRBJ1-2 many NA TRBV7-9 CASSLSSGYGYTF TGTGCCAGCAGCTTAAGTTCGGGCTATGGCTACACCTTC
TRBJ2-1 few NA TRBV7-2 CASSPGSYFNEQFF TGTGCCAGCAGCCCCGGCTCTTATTTTAATGAGCAGTTCTTC
TRBJ1-1 NA NA TRBV29-1 CSVEVAGYEAFF TGCAGCGTTGAAGTCGCGGGGTATGAAGCTTTCTTT
TRBJ2-1 NA TRBD1 TRBV5-1 CASSLTTGGLSNEQFF TGCGCCAGCAGCTTGACGACAGGGGGTTTGAGCAATGAGCAGTTCTTC
TRBJ2-3 few TRBD2 TRBV6-1 CASGRTSGTDTQYF TGTGCCAGTGGACGGACTAGCGGGACGGATACGCAGTATTTT
TRBJ2-1 few NA TRBV6-1 CASSDAYSSYNEQFF TGTGCCAGCAGTGATGCTTACAGCTCCTACAATGAGCAGTTCTTC
TRBJ2-1 NA NA TRBV27 CASSLAGNVHNEQFF TGTGCCAGCAGTTTAGCGGGGAATGTGCACAATGAGCAGTTCTTC
TRBJ1-2 NA NA TRBV4-3 CASSQDESVANYGYTF TGCGCCAGCAGCCAAGACGAGTCGGTCGCTAACTATGGCTACACCTTC
TRBJ2-3 few TRBD1 TRBV28 CASSLYRTGPQTQYF TGTGCCAGCAGTCTGTACAGGACAGGCCCCCAAACGCAGTATTTT
TRBJ2-3 once NA TRBV12-3/TRBV12-4 CASSFGRLVTDTQYF TGTGCCAGCAGTTTCGGGCGACTAGTGACAGATACGCAGTATTTT
TRBJ2-3 NA TRBD2 TRBV27 CASSNRAGGTDTQYF TGTGCCAGCAGTAATAGAGCGGGAGGCACAGATACGCAGTATTTT
TRBJ2-1 few TRBD2 TRBV29-1 CSVDTSGNYNEQFF TGCAGCGTTGACACTAGCGGGAACTACAATGAGCAGTTCTTC
TRBJ1-3 many NA TRBV19 CASSIRRSSGNTIYF TGTGCCAGTAGTATCCGGCGTTCCAGTGGAAACACCATATATTTT
TRBJ2-7 many NA TRBV6-5 CASSYGQIQYF TGTGCCAGCAGTTACGGGCAGATTCAGTACTTC
TRBJ2-5 many NA TRBV7-3 CASSPIGGAGETQYF TGTGCCAGCAGCCCCATAGGGGGAGCGGGGGAGACCCAGTACTTC
TRBJ2-3 NA NA TRBV12-3/TRBV12-4 CASSPGTTDTQYF TGTGCCAGCAGTCCCGGGACTACAGATACGCAGTATTTT
TRBJ2-1 many NA TRBV5-5 CASSLIRTRPSDEQFF TGTGCCAGCAGCTTGATCCGGACCCGACCGAGTGATGAGCAGTTCTTC
TRBJ2-6 NA TRBD1 TRBV7-9 CASSDRQGYGANVLTF TGTGCCAGCAGCGACAGACAGGGCTACGGGGCCAACGTCCTGACTTTC
TRBJ1-6 NA TRBD1 TRBV28 CASSWPSGTGFFQWDSPLHF TGTGCCAGCAGTTGGCCTTCCGGGACAGGGTTCTTTCAATGGGATTCACCCCTCCACTTT
TRBJ2-2 few TRBD1 TRBV4-3 CASARDRANTGELFF TGCGCCAGCGCAAGGGACAGAGCGAACACCGGGGAGCTGTTTTTT
TRBJ2-1 NA NA TRBV4-1 CASSQAVRSYNEQFF TGCGCCAGCAGCCAAGCTGTGCGGTCCTACAATGAGCAGTTCTTC